A selection of T cell receptor beta chains follows, all from one sample in a study of STAT3 mutations in large granular lymphocyte leukemia. The table came from immunoSEQ multiplex PCR; TCRdb's copy has only in-frame clones and leaves some out. Of about 24,000 clones listed, about 94% are singletons. Input material: peripheral blood mononuclear cells. Receptors originate from a man aged 35 to 55 with T-cell large granular lymphocyte leukemia. Some clones in this sample may be carry-over from other donors' samples. CDR3s include the opening cysteine and the closing phenylalanine or tryptophan.

V gene,J gene,CDR3 protein
TRBV28,TRBJ1-2,CASSSGPNYGYTF
TRBV7-9,TRBJ1-5,CASSRTGRGGNQPQHF
TRBV5-3,TRBJ2-1,CARSLEPVPKGREQFF
TRBV30,TRBJ2-6,CAWRRGRLPGANVLTF
TRBV18,TRBJ2-7,CASSQGTGDASYEQYF
TRBV9,TRBJ1-6,CASSVSLINSPLHF
TRBV5-4,TRBJ1-1,CASSLQGAGAEAFF
TRBV30,TRBJ2-3,CAWSVGFLRGGDTQYF
TRBV5-6,TRBJ2-7,CASSPAGTGAIYEQYF
TRBV30,TRBJ1-1,CAWSGFSGEAFF
TRBV7-2,TRBJ1-6,CASSLRGRGDSPLHF
TRBV30,TRBJ2-3,CAWDQGLAGPVGTQYF
TRBV19,TRBJ1-2,CASSERRPTVSNYGYTF
TRBV13,TRBJ2-1,CASSLTSTEQFF
TRBV7-8,TRBJ1-2,CASSPTAASNYGYTF
TRBV5-4,TRBJ2-7,CASSLEQDYEQYF